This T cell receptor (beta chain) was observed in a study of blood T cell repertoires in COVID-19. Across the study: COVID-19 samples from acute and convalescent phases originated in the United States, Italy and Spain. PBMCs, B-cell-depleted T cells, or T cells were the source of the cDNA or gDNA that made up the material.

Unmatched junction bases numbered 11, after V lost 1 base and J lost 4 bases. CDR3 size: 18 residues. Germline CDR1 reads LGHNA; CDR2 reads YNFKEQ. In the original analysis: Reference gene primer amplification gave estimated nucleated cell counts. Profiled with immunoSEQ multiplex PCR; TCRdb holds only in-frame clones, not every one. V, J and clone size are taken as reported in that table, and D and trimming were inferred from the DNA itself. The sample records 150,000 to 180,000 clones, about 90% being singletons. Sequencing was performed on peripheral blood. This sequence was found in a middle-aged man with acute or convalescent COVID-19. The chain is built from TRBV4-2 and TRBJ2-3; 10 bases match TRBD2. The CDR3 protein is CASSQAELSGRAADTQYF. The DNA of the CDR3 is TGTGCCAGCAGCCAAGCCGAGTTGAGCGGGAGGGCCGCAGATACGCAGTATTTT.